The T cell receptor (beta chain) under discussion was sequenced for a study of CD8 T cells in ankylosing spondylitis. Points from the study as a whole: Earlier authors reported some of these motif variants in reactive arthritis synovial fluid and blood. Disease-linked clones bore a CD8+ phenotype and were relatively rare in peripheral blood. The authors reported significant enrichment of disease-linked clones in matched ankylosing spondylitis synovial fluid.

5'-RACE, quantitative and with molecular barcodes, yielded the TCR beta libraries. TCRdb recomputed calls from the 5' RACE reads with MiXCR, one row per CDR3 protein. The sample consists of 250,000 to 300,000 distinct CDR3 sequences, about 20% of them appearing once. The V end lost 6 bases, the J end lost 6 bases, and 11 bases lay between the germline ends. The CDR3 extends over 13 amino acids. CDR1 MNHNS and CDR2 SASEGT come from the germline V gene. Comment on this clonotype: Its matching antigen is unknown.

The gene calls are TRBV6-1 and TRBJ2-2, with a possible D match to TRBD2 (5 bases). This TCR came from a male donor with ankylosing spondylitis or in good health (not recorded which). The sequenced sample was blood, either unsorted or a sorted T cell fraction (not recorded which). CDR3 amino acids: CASRNLGAGELFF. In DNA, the CDR3 is TGTGCCAGCAGGAACCTCGGGGCCGGGGAGCTGTTTTTT.